The 32 T cell receptor beta chains reported below all come from one sample, sequenced in a study of PD-L1 blockade in urothelial cancer. Data came from immunoSEQ multiplex PCR; TCRdb stores just in-frame clones and leaves some out. The sample holds 55,000 to 85,000 clones; roughly nine tenths are singletons and the top ten take roughly 3.3%. Specimen: PBMCs, collected around atezolizumab (anti-PD-L1) treatment. The receptors were gathered from a man between 60 and 70 years old with urothelial cancer.

The chain has TRBV5-6 and TRBJ2-1, with 16 bases that match TRBD2. CDR3 length equals 18 residues. V shed 4 bases, J shed 8 bases, and the junction held 12 bases outside the gene matches. Germline values: CDR1 SGHDT, CDR2 YYEEEE. The CDR3 nucleotides are TGTGCCAGCAGCGGGGGACTAGCGGGGGGGCTTGTATCCCATGAGCAGTTCTTC. This translates into CASSGGLAGGLVSHEQFF.

This rearrangement joins TRBV19 to TRBJ1-1; D gene unclear. CDR1 and CDR2 (germline): LNHDA, SQIVND (reference sequence). The V gene lost 1 base and the J gene lost 7 bases, with 10 bases spanning the gap. CDR3 length: 13 amino acids. CDR3 sequence: CASSIGLAGEAFF. CDR3 coding DNA: TGTGCCAGTAGTATAGGGTTGGCAGGTGAAGCTTTCTTT. Based on the CDR3 plus reference TRBV19 and TRBJ1-1, the full variable domain is DGGITQSPKYLFRKEGQNVTLSCEQNLNHDAMYWYRQDPGQGLRLIYYSQIVNDFQKGDIAEGYSVSREKKESFPLTVTSAQKNPTAFYLCASSIGLAGEAFFGQGTRLTVV.

The CDR3 is CASSDPLGPTSGGAEGRDTQYF. The CDR3 DNA reads TGCGCCAGCAGTGACCCCCTAGGTCCGACTAGCGGGGGGGCCGAAGGGAGGGATACGCAGTATTTT. The genes are TRBV10-1 and TRBJ2-3; 14 bases map to TRBD2. This CDR3 spans 22 amino acids. J was trimmed by 6 bases and V by 3 bases; bases with no gene match: 23. Per the germline V gene, CDR1 is WNHNN and CDR2 is SYGVQD (reference sequence).

The CDR3 protein is CASRRGGREQFF. The DNA for the CDR3 is TGTGCCAGCAGAAGAGGGGGCCGTGAGCAGTTCTTC. This sequence joins TRBV7-9 and TRBJ2-1, with 7 bases identical to TRBD1. The CDR3 is made up of 12 amino acids. V was clipped by 6 bases and J by 9 bases; unmatched bases: 5. In germline, CDR1 is SEHNR, CDR2 FQNEAQ (reference sequence).

The J gene is TRBJ1-5, the V gene TRBV6-1; D is possibly TRBD1 (5 bases). The germline V gene has CDR1 MNHNS and CDR2 SASEGT. The V end was cut by 3 bases, the J end by 5 bases, with 14 bases between. This CDR3 has 15 amino acids. The CDR3, as DNA: TGTGCCAGCAGTGAGGTGGGGGACTACGATCAGCCCCAGCATTTT. Its protein is CASSEVGDYDQPQHF.

This clone was found once. The chain uses TRBV5-4 and TRBJ2-1; TRBD2 is a possible D gene (6 bases). The CDR3 spans 12 residues. Germline V lookup: CDR1 SGHNT, CDR2 YYREEE (reference sequence). Trimming shortened V by 4 bases and J by 12 bases, and 14 bases separated the two germline ends. This CDR3 is CASSDRDFGQFF. The CDR3 DNA follows: TGTGCCAGCAGCGATCGGGACTTTGGGCAGTTCTTC.

This chain links TRBV7-6 with TRBJ1-2, with TRBD1 matching 8 bases. Germline CDR1 is SGHVS and CDR2 is FNYEAQ. This CDR3 region has 18 residues. Losses at the gene ends were 1 base for V and 0 bases for J; bases not matched to a gene: 10. This CDR3 is CASSLDAPTGGANYGYTF. The CDR3 DNA follows: TGTGCCAGCAGCTTAGACGCTCCCACAGGGGGAGCTAACTATGGCTACACCTTC.

V and J are TRBV5-1 and TRBJ2-5, with D possibly being TRBD1 (6 bases). Germline CDR1 reads SGHRS; CDR2 reads YFSETQ. This CDR3 spans 15 amino acids. V lost 0 bases, J lost 1 base, and 10 bases lay in between. In nucleotides, the CDR3 is TGCGCCAGCAGCTTGGAAGGGGGATCCCAAGAGACCCAGTACTTC. It specifies CASSLEGGSQETQYF.

The CDR3 nucleotides read TGTGCCAGCAGTTACTCTACTAGCGGGGCCTCCTACGAGCAGTACTTC. Translation gives CASSYSTSGASYEQYF. V usage is TRBV6-6 and J usage is TRBJ2-7; TRBD2 matches 10 bases. CDR3 length equals 16 residues. The germline V gene encodes CDR1 MNHNY and CDR2 SVGAGI (reference sequence). Unmatched junction bases numbered 2, after V lost 0 bases and J lost 0 bases.

The rearrangement uses TRBV4-3 and TRBJ1-2, with TRBD1 matching 10 bases. CDR1 is LGHNA, CDR2 YSLEER, per germline. The CDR3 spans 17 residues. V lost 1 base and J lost 2; bases outside the gene matches: 7. CDR3 sequence: CASSQGLPGQGNYGYTF. The CDR3 region has the DNA TGCGCCAGCAGCCAAGGGTTACCGGGACAGGGGAACTATGGCTACACCTTC.

V gene TRBV5-1 combines with J gene TRBJ2-2; the match to TRBD2 covers 7 bases. Per the germline V gene, CDR1 is SGHRS and CDR2 is YFSETQ. The CDR3 covers 16 residues. V lost 0 bases to trimming and J lost 0 bases; unmatched junction nucleotides: 2. Here the CDR3 DNA reads TGCGCCAGCAGCTTGGCCGGGACTACGAACACCGGGGAGCTGTTTTTT. Encoded protein: CASSLAGTTNTGELFF.

The chain combines TRBV6-1 with TRBJ1-1, with 9 bases lining up with TRBD1. Germline CDR1 MNHNS, CDR2 SASEGT. The CDR3 has 15 amino acids. The J segment lost 0 bases and the V segment lost 8 bases, leaving 7 bases of the junction unmatched. CDR3 protein: CASQTGGNMNTEAFF. CDR3 in DNA: TGTGCCAGCCAGACAGGGGGTAACATGAACACTGAAGCTTTCTTT.

The chain couples TRBV10-3 to TRBJ1-1; possible D gene TRBD1, 5 bases. Trimming took 8 bases from V and 4 from J, leaving 14 bases between them. The CDR3 has 13 residues. The germline gives CDR1 ENHRY, CDR2 SYGVKD. This chain's CDR3 is CAIGKGSGTEAFF. The CDR3 nucleotides read TGTGCCATCGGAAAGGGGTCGGGCACTGAAGCTTTCTTT.

CDR3 sequence reads: CASSLRDRVDGYTF. The CDR3, as DNA: TGTGCCAGCTCCCTCCGGGACAGGGTCGATGGCTACACCTTC. The J gene is TRBJ1-2, the V gene TRBV18; 9 nucleotides line up with TRBD1. The CDR3 runs 14 residues. V dropped 6 bases and J dropped 6; count of bases not matched to a gene: 8. Per germline, CDR1 KGHSH and CDR2 LQKENI.

This chain uses TRBV28 with TRBJ1-5; TRBD1 aligns across 8 bases. V gave up 0 bases and J gave up 8 bases; unmatched junction bases: 6. The CDR3 totals 15 residues. The germline V gene encodes CDR1 MDHEN and CDR2 SYDVKM. The DNA of the CDR3 is TGTGCCAGCAGTTTATGGGCAGGGGGCACGAAGCCCCAGCATTTT. As protein: CASSLWAGGTKPQHF.

The chain is built from TRBV19 and TRBJ2-1, with TRBD2 as a possible D gene (6 bases). CDR3 length: 14 amino acids. The germline V gene encodes CDR1 LNHDA and CDR2 SQIVND (reference sequence). Trimming took 5 bases from V and 1 from J, leaving 9 bases between them. The CDR3 reads CASSWGESYNEQFF. DNA of the CDR3: TGTGCCAGTAGTTGGGGGGAATCCTACAATGAGCAGTTCTTC.

The CDR3 spells CASSGLGASTDTQYF. The CDR3 DNA reads as TGTGCCAGTAGTGGCTTGGGAGCTAGCACAGATACGCAGTATTTT. V is TRBV19 and J is TRBJ2-3; D may be TRBD2 (5 bases). The germline V gene has CDR1 LNHDA and CDR2 SQIVND (reference sequence). The CDR3 is made up of 15 amino acids. V was clipped by 5 bases and J by 0 bases, with 12 bases between them.

This chain uses TRBV19 with TRBJ2-7; 7 nucleotides line up with TRBD1. The CDR3 has 13 amino acids. J was trimmed by 6 bases and V by 6 bases; bases with no gene match: 8. Germline CDR1 LNHDA, CDR2 SQIVND (reference sequence). CDR3 amino acids: CASSATGVGEQYF. For the CDR3, the DNA is TGTGCCAGTAGCGCCACAGGGGTCGGCGAGCAGTACTTC.

This chain connects TRBV6-5 to TRBJ2-3, with 7 bases fitting TRBD1. CDR1 MNHEY and CDR2 SVGAGI come from the germline V gene. V dropped 6 bases and J dropped 5; count of bases not matched to a gene: 5. The CDR3 length is 13 residues. CDR3 in amino acids: CASRANRGDTQYF. DNA for the CDR3: TGTGCCAGCAGAGCTAACAGGGGAGATACGCAGTATTTT.

V and J are TRBV18 and TRBJ2-2; a possible D gene is TRBD1 (6 bases). V gave up 3 bases and J gave up 1 base, with 6 bases separating them. The germline gives CDR1 KGHSH, CDR2 LQKENI. The CDR3 has 14 residues. The CDR3 sequence is CASSPGQNTGELFF. The DNA for the CDR3 is TGTGCCAGCTCACCGGGACAGAACACCGGGGAGCTGTTTTTT. Looking up the rest from reference TRBV18 and TRBJ2-2 gives the full variable domain: NAGVMQNPRHLVRRRGQEARLRCSPMKGHSHVYWYRQLPEEGLKFMVYLQKENIIDESGMPKERFSAEFPKEGPSILRIQQVVRGDSAAYFCASSPGQNTGELFFGEGSRLTVL.

This sequence joins TRBV5-6 and TRBJ1-5; 7 nucleotides agree with TRBD1. This CDR3 comprises 17 residues. V trimming: 2 bases; J trimming: 3 bases; junction bases outside the gene matches: 11. Germline-derived CDR1 and CDR2 are SGHDT and YYEEEE. CDR3 residues: CASSFWTGRTINQPQHF. The CDR3 region has the DNA TGTGCCAGCAGCTTCTGGACAGGCCGGACTATCAATCAGCCCCAGCATTTT.

The V gene is TRBV21-1, the J gene TRBJ2-7; the DNA was not compared with TRBD1, the D call given in the table. TRBV21-1 corresponds to a pseudogene. The CDR3 spans 15 residues. This chain's CDR3 is CASSKVEQGVYEQYF. The DNA for the CDR3 is TGTGCCAGCAGCAAAGTGGAACAGGGTGTCTACGAGCAGTACTTC.

V is TRBV7-3 and J is TRBJ2-2; 11 nucleotides align to TRBD2. There are 17 residues in the CDR3. Germline values: CDR1 SGHTA, CDR2 FQGTGA. Trimming cost V 3 bases and J 6 bases; bases outside gene matches: 9. The CDR3 loop reads CASSFSSGGNRPGELFF. CDR3 DNA sequence: TGTGCCAGCAGCTTCTCTAGCGGGGGGAACCGACCCGGGGAGCTGTTTTTT.

V usage is TRBV7-2 and J usage is TRBJ2-7, with D possibly matching TRBD2 (6 bases). The CDR3 loop spans 15 amino acids. The germline V gene encodes CDR1 SGHTA and CDR2 FQGNSA. Trimming stripped 2 bases from V and 2 bases from J, with 13 bases between. CDR3 in amino acids: CASSLYGGVTYEQYF. The CDR3 DNA sequence: TGTGCCAGCAGCTTATACGGCGGGGTAACCTACGAGCAGTACTTC.

The V gene is TRBV5-1, the J gene TRBJ2-3, with 10 bases identical to TRBD2. Germline trimming cut 1 base from V and 5 bases from J; bases unmatched to any gene: 7. Germline V gene data show CDR1 as SGHRS and CDR2 as YFSETQ. The CDR3 covers 16 residues. The CDR3 region has the DNA TGCGCCAGCAGCTTGCGAGCGGGGGGGCGGATAGATACGCAGTATTTT. Its protein is CASSLRAGGRIDTQYF.

J is TRBJ1-2 and V is TRBV4-2; tentatively, D is TRBD1 (5 bases). Germline CDR1 and CDR2: LGHNA and YNFKEQ. Trimming took off 0 bases at V and 8 bases at J, with 13 bases between the two ends. The length of the CDR3 is 14 residues. CDR3 in amino acids: CASSQDRGSVGYTF. For the CDR3, the DNA is TGTGCCAGCAGCCAAGATCGGGGGTCTGTGGGCTACACCTTC.

This chain uses TRBV11-2 with TRBJ1-4; D uncertain. This CDR3 is built from 15 residues. Between the trimmed V and J ends, which lost 2 bases and 0 bases, there was a span of 7 bases. Germline CDR1 SGHAT, CDR2 FQNNGV. The DNA of the CDR3 is TGTGCCAGCAGCTTAATCATTGCAACTAATGAAAAACTGTTTTTT. Translated, it gives CASSLIIATNEKLFF.

This rearrangement joins TRBV2 to TRBJ2-3; perhaps TRBD2 as D (5 bases). The CDR3 spans 13 residues. V was clipped by 6 bases and J by 3 bases, with 10 bases between them. Germline assignment: CDR1 SNHLY and CDR2 FYNNEI. In nucleotides, the CDR3 is TGTGCCAGCAGGACACTAGGGACAGATACGCAGTATTTT. This encodes CASRTLGTDTQYF.

The chain joins TRBV6-1 to TRBJ2-2; tentative D call: TRBD1 (5 bases). Germline V CDR1 and CDR2: MNHNS, SASEGT. The CDR3 covers 15 residues. Trimming pared 1 base from V and 2 bases from J, leaving 8 bases between. The CDR3 region is CASSEGQGNTGELFF. DNA of the CDR3: TGTGCCAGCAGTGAAGGTCAGGGCAACACCGGGGAGCTGTTTTTT.

The genes are TRBV19 and TRBJ1-5; D unclear. Germline CDR1 and CDR2: LNHDA and SQIVND (reference sequence). V lost 7 bases, J lost 0 bases, and 16 bases lay in between. The CDR3 is 16 amino acids. The CDR3 DNA reads TGTGCCAGTACCCGTGGGTCGGGGAATAGCAATCAGCCCCAGCATTTT. Its protein product is CASTRGSGNSNQPQHF. The entire variable domain, with the rest obtained from reference TRBV19 and TRBJ1-5, is as follows: DGGITQSPKYLFRKEGQNVTLSCEQNLNHDAMYWYRQDPGQGLRLIYYSQIVNDFQKGDIAEGYSVSREKKESFPLTVTSAQKNPTAFYLCASTRGSGNSNQPQHFGDGTRLSIL.

The chain couples TRBV6-5 to TRBJ2-1; D not resolved. Germline CDR1 and CDR2: MNHEY and SVGAGI. The CDR3 consists of 11 residues. The ends were cut back, 7 bases at V and 4 bases at J, with 5 bases in the middle. Here the CDR3 reads CASNNYNEQFF. CDR3 in DNA: TGTGCCAGCAACAATTACAATGAGCAGTTCTTC.

The rearrangement uses TRBV11-2 and TRBJ1-4; maybe TRBD1 (5 bases). V lost 4 bases, J lost 10 bases, and 16 bases lay in between. Looked up from germline, CDR1 is SGHAT and CDR2 is FQNNGV. The CDR3 length is 14 residues. The CDR3 DNA reads as TGTGCCAGCAGCTCAAGCAGGGACGGGGGAAAACTGTTTTTT. It codes for CASSSSRDGGKLFF. The entire variable domain, with the rest obtained from reference TRBV11-2 and TRBJ1-4, is as follows: EAGVAQSPRYKIIEKRQSVAFWCNPISGHATLYWYQQILGQGPKLLIQFQNNGVVDDSQLPKDRFSAERLKGVDSTLKIQPAKLEDSAVYLCASSSSRDGGKLFFGSGTQLSVL.